This TCR beta chain appears in the sequencing data of a study of blood T cell repertoires in COVID-19. Per the original data handling: It was from reference gene primer amplification that nucleated cell counts were estimated. Using immunoSEQ multiplex PCR, the repertoire was profiled, and TCRdb retains in-frame clones only, with some absent. D and trimming were read from the DNA, whereas the V and J calls and clone size are those reported in that table. The table records about 58,000 clones, about four fifths of them present only once. Germline CDR1 SGDLS, CDR2 YYNGEE. The CDR3 totals 14 residues. Trimming removed 0 bases at V and 2 bases at J, with 8 bases between.

The sequence was obtained from a human donor in a cohort sampled during active COVID-19. The sample consisted of peripheral blood. This chain links TRBV9 with TRBJ2-5, with TRBD1 as a possible D gene (5 bases). CDR3 nucleotides: TGTGCCAGCAGCGTAGGGACAAGTCAAGAGACCCAGTACTTC. Protein sequence: CASSVGTSQETQYF. Variable domain in full (rest from reference TRBV9 and TRBJ2-5): DSGVTQTPKHLITATGQRVTLRCSPRSGDLSVYWYQQSLDQGLQFLIQYYNGEERAKGNILERFSAQQFPDLHSELNLSSLELGDSALYFCASSVGTSQETQYFGPGTRLLVL.